The 30 T cell receptor beta chains below all came from one sample that was sequenced in a study of shared clonotypes between healthy human individuals. The naive CD8 subset, CD45RO-negative cells positively selected for CCR7, excluded terminally differentiated effector memory CD45RA+ cells. The method was immunoSEQ multiplex PCR; TCRdb's version includes in-frame clones alone and lacks a portion of them. The data contain 1.5 million to 2.5 million clones, 85% to 95% of them singletons. Sequences were obtained from naive CD8+ T cells sorted from blood. The receptors shown here come from a man aged 18 to 30 in good health.

J is TRBJ2-3 and V is TRBV6-5, with a weak D call TRBD2 (6 bases). The CDR3 is 15 residues long. V was cut by 6 bases and J by 5 bases, with 18 bases left in between. Germline V gene data show CDR1 as MNHEY and CDR2 as SVGAGI. The CDR3 protein is CASSPTGGELDTQYF. The CDR3 DNA sequence: TGTGCCAGCAGCCCCACCGGCGGGGAATTAGATACGCAGTATTTT.

In its sample, this clone was seen once. The chain recombines TRBV6-5 with TRBJ1-1, with a possible D match to TRBD1 (6 bases). V lost 6 bases and J lost 1, with 9 bases in between. The length of the CDR3 is 13 residues. The germline V gene encodes CDR1 MNHEY and CDR2 SVGAGI. CDR3 in DNA: TGTGCCAGCAGCGGGACATCGAACACTGAAGCTTTCTTT. Protein sequence: CASSGTSNTEAFF.

This chain uses TRBV5-1 with TRBJ2-7; 13 bases fit TRBD2. Germline V gives CDR1 SGHRS, CDR2 YFSETQ. V lost 2 bases to trimming and J lost 3 bases; unmatched junction nucleotides: 11. CDR3 length: 18 residues. CDR3 DNA sequence: TGCGCCAGCAGCTTACTTGGACTAGCGGGAGCTTGGGGCTACGAGCAGTACTTC. It is translated as CASSLLGLAGAWGYEQYF.

Only one count was recorded for this clone. The sample carries other DNA sequences with the same CDR3. The chain is built from TRBV27 and TRBJ2-4, with D tentatively TRBD2 (6 bases). CDR1 MNHEY and CDR2 SMNVEV come from the germline V gene (reference sequence). V lost 0 bases, J lost 1 base, and 10 bases lay in between. The CDR3 contains 16 residues. Here the CDR3 reads CASSLSAGSAKNIQYF. The CDR3 DNA reads TGTGCCAGCAGTTTATCGGCGGGGAGCGCCAAAAACATTCAGTACTTC.

The chain is built from TRBV27 and TRBJ1-3; D is undetermined. CDR3 length equals 15 residues. CDR1 and CDR2 (germline): MNHEY, SMNVEV (reference sequence). V dropped 3 bases and J dropped 0 bases, with 9 bases sitting between them. The CDR3 DNA reads as TGTGCCAGCAGTTTGCAGGTTGGCTCTGGAAACACCATATATTTT. Its protein product is CASSLQVGSGNTIYF.

The chain combines TRBV10-3 with TRBJ2-7; D may be TRBD2 (6 bases). Trimming took 3 bases from V and 5 from J, leaving 14 bases between them. Germline values: CDR1 ENHRY, CDR2 SYGVKD. This CDR3 contains 14 residues. The CDR3 protein is CAISDWLASHEQYF. In DNA form, the CDR3 reads TGTGCCATCAGTGATTGGCTAGCGTCCCACGAGCAGTACTTC.

The chain uses TRBV13 and TRBJ2-3; 10 bases are a match to TRBD2. With V trimmed by 5 bases and J by 2 bases, 13 bases remained unmatched. Per germline, CDR1 PRHDT and CDR2 FYEKMQ (reference sequence). This CDR3 has 18 residues. CDR3 loop: CASSPPLSGRALTDTQYF. CDR3 bases: TGTGCCAGCAGCCCGCCCTTAAGCGGGAGGGCCCTCACAGATACGCAGTATTTT.

This clone is a singleton in its sample. The chain links TRBV10-2 to TRBJ2-5; 15 positions agree with TRBD2. The CDR3 has 16 amino acids. CDR1 is WSHSY, CDR2 SAAADI, per germline. J was trimmed by 2 bases and V by 6 bases; bases with no gene match: 4. CDR3 DNA: TGCGCCAGCAGGGGACTAGCGGGGGGCCCACAAGAGACCCAGTACTTC. Residues: CASRGLAGGPQETQYF.

The V and J genes are TRBV6-6 and TRBJ2-3; a weak D match, TRBD2 (6 bases). Germline lookup yields CDR1 MNHNY and CDR2 SVGAGI (reference sequence). The V and J ends lost 4 bases and 5 bases respectively, with 16 bases between them. CDR3 length: 15 amino acids. CDR3 region: CASSLNRDSRDTQYF. DNA of the CDR3: TGTGCCAGCAGTTTAAACCGGGACTCGCGAGATACGCAGTATTTT.

The chain uses TRBV2 and TRBJ2-2, with 11 positions matching TRBD2. This CDR3 comprises 17 residues. The germline V gene has CDR1 SNHLY and CDR2 FYNNEI. Trimming at V came to 6 bases and at J to 3 bases, leaving 9 bases not matched to a gene. In nucleotides, the CDR3 is TGTGCCAGCAGGGACCTGGGGACTAGCGGTCACACCGGGGAGCTGTTTTTT. It translates to CASRDLGTSGHTGELFF.

This sequence joins TRBV7-6 and TRBJ1-1, with a possible D match to TRBD1 (5 bases). Germline V gene sequence: CDR1 SGHVS, CDR2 FNYEAQ. The CDR3 contains 15 residues. Trimming removed 1 base from V and 2 bases from J, with 11 bases in between. Here the CDR3 reads CASSLGKGFNTEAFF. CDR3 bases: TGTGCCAGCAGCTTAGGTAAGGGGTTTAACACTGAAGCTTTCTTT.

CDR3 region: CASSPLANEQFF. DNA for the CDR3: TGTGCCAGCAGCCCCCTAGCGAATGAGCAGTTCTTC. The V gene is TRBV7-8, the J gene TRBJ2-1; the D gene is possibly TRBD2 (6 bases). Trimming removed 5 bases from V and 7 bases from J, with 9 bases in between. This CDR3 spans 12 amino acids. The germline V gene encodes CDR1 SGHVS and CDR2 FQNEAQ.

CDR3 sequence: CASSYSGHIDEQFF. In DNA, the CDR3 is TGTGCCAGCAGTTACTCGGGACATATCGATGAGCAGTTCTTC. The rearrangement joins TRBV6-6 to TRBJ2-1; possibly TRBD1 for D (6 bases). The germline gives CDR1 MNHNY, CDR2 SVGAGI (reference sequence). The CDR3 has 14 amino acids. The V end lost 0 bases, the J end lost 8 bases, and 11 bases lay between the germline ends.

The CDR3 region is CASSEIQGGLQPQHF. The CDR3 DNA follows: TGTGCCAGCAGTGAAATCCAGGGAGGCCTTCAGCCCCAGCATTTT. The chain combines TRBV2 with TRBJ1-5, with a possible D match to TRBD1 (5 bases). V gave up 2 bases and J gave up 6 bases, with 14 bases separating them. The CDR3 extends over 15 amino acids. Germline V gene sequence: CDR1 SNHLY, CDR2 FYNNEI.

V and J are TRBV7-9 and TRBJ2-7; D may match TRBD1 or TRBD2 (5 bases each). The ends were cut back, 7 bases at V and 5 bases at J, with 18 bases in the middle. CDR3 size: 14 residues. Per the germline V gene, CDR1 is SEHNR and CDR2 is FQNEAQ (reference sequence). In DNA form, the CDR3 reads TGTGCCAGCATGGGACCCCTGGCCCTCCACGAGCAGTACTTC. This sequence encodes CASMGPLALHEQYF. Variable domain in full (rest from reference TRBV7-9 and TRBJ2-7): DTGVSQNPRHKITKRGQNVTFRCDPISEHNRLYWYRQTLGQGPEFLTYFQNEAQLEKSRLLSDRFSAERPKGSFSTLEIQRTEQGDSAMYLCASMGPLALHEQYFGPGTRLTVT.

This chain uses TRBV6-1 with TRBJ1-2; 7 nucleotides line up with TRBD1. V was pared by 6 bases and J by 4 bases, with 8 bases of the junction left unmatched. The CDR3 is made up of 14 amino acids. The germline gives CDR1 MNHNS, CDR2 SASEGT. The CDR3 DNA is TGTGCCAGCAGGCCGACAGGGACCCTCTATGGCTACACCTTC. It codes for CASRPTGTLYGYTF.

The chain combines TRBV25-1 with TRBJ1-1; a possible D gene is TRBD1 (6 bases). Per germline, CDR1 MGHDK and CDR2 SYGVNS. Trimming removed 4 bases at V and 4 bases at J, with 10 bases between. The CDR3 extends over 13 amino acids. CDR3 region: CASSAQGTTEAFF. The CDR3 DNA follows: TGTGCCAGCAGTGCTCAGGGGACCACTGAAGCTTTCTTT.

The chain combines TRBV29-1 with TRBJ2-1, with TRBD2 identical over 7 bases. The ends lost 7 bases at V and 8 bases at J; junction bases unmatched: 11. The length of the CDR3 is 13 residues. CDR1 SQVTM and CDR2 ANQGSEA come from the germline V gene. CDR3 DNA sequence: TGCAGCGCCGCACTAGCGTCATTCGATGAGCAGTTCTTC. This sequence encodes CSAALASFDEQFF.

This rearrangement joins TRBV2 to TRBJ2-5; a possible D gene is TRBD2 (5 bases). Germline loops: CDR1 SNHLY, CDR2 FYNNEI. The CDR3 totals 12 residues. The V end was cut by 2 bases, the J end by 7 bases, with 8 bases between. The CDR3 sequence: CASSELGGTQYF. CDR3 sequence (DNA): TGTGCCAGCAGTGAACTTGGAGGGACCCAGTACTTC.

The CDR3, as DNA: TGCGCCAGCAGCCACGGAAGACGACTGATCTATGGCTACACCTTC. Protein product: CASSHGRRLIYGYTF. The genes are TRBV4-1 and TRBJ1-2; D gene uncertain. Trimming removed 3 bases from V and 4 bases from J, with 15 bases in between. CDR1 MGHRA and CDR2 YSYEKL come from the germline V gene. The CDR3 has 15 amino acids.

About this clone itself: Other DNA sequences in the same sample also yield this CDR3. The chain employs TRBV5-4 and TRBJ2-5, with D perhaps given as TRBD1 or TRBD2 (6 bases each). The CDR3 extends over 13 amino acids. CDR1 SGHNT and CDR2 YYREEE come from the germline V gene (reference sequence). V was shortened by 0 bases and J by 5 bases, with 8 bases between the two germline ends. CDR3 sequence reads: CASSLAGGETQYF. The CDR3 DNA reads TGTGCCAGCAGCTTGGCCGGGGGCGAGACCCAGTACTTC.

This chain uses TRBV7-8 with TRBJ1-1, with D hard to call. V was cut by 2 bases and J by 7 bases, with 8 bases left in between. The CDR3 covers 12 residues. Per the germline V gene, CDR1 is SGHVS and CDR2 is FQNEAQ. As DNA, the CDR3 is TGTGCCAGCAGCTTATCATACGGTGAAGCTTTCTTT. Its translation: CASSLSYGEAFF. The whole variable domain, remainder taken from reference TRBV7-8 and TRBJ1-1, is GAGVSQSPRYKVAKRGQDVALRCDPISGHVSLFWYQQALGQGPEFLTYFQNEAQLDKSGLPSDRFFAERPEGSVSTLKIQRTQQEDSAVYLCASSLSYGEAFFGQGTRLTVV.

The CDR3 DNA reads as TGCGCCAGCAGCCAGCCGGGACAGGGTATCCACGAGCAGTACTTC. It yields the protein CASSQPGQGIHEQYF. This chain uses TRBV4-1 with TRBJ2-7; 9 positions agree with TRBD1. With V trimmed by 3 bases and J by 5 bases, 8 bases remained unmatched. This CDR3 has 15 amino acids. Germline V gene sequence: CDR1 MGHRA, CDR2 YSYEKL.

The CDR3 loop is CASRQFGGDTQYF. The CDR3 bases are TGTGCCAGCAGGCAATTCGGAGGGGATACGCAGTATTTT. The rearrangement joins TRBV2 to TRBJ2-3; tentative D call: TRBD2 (6 bases). The germline CDR1 and CDR2 sequences are SNHLY and FYNNEI. V was clipped by 6 bases and J by 6 bases, with 13 bases between them. The CDR3 consists of 13 residues.

In the case of this clone: Other DNA sequences from this sample encode an identical CDR3 as well. CDR3: CASSSGRSEQYF. CDR3 DNA: TGTGCCAGCAGCTCCGGGCGATCCGAGCAGTACTTC. The J gene is TRBJ2-7, the V gene TRBV7-9; D is undetermined. Germline CDR1 SEHNR, CDR2 FQNEAQ (reference sequence). Trimming stripped 4 bases from V and 6 bases from J, with 10 bases between. CDR3 length: 12 amino acids.

The chain is built from TRBV7-3 and TRBJ2-1, with 9 bases matching TRBD2. The germline V gene encodes CDR1 SGHTA and CDR2 FQGTGA. The CDR3 sequence is 15 residues long. V was pared by 5 bases and J by 3 bases, with 5 bases of the junction left unmatched. In nucleotides, the CDR3 is TGTGCCAGCAGCCAACTAGCGGGTATCTACAATGAGCAGTTCTTC. As protein: CASSQLAGIYNEQFF. The whole variable domain, filled in from reference TRBV7-3 and TRBJ2-1, reads GAGVSQTPSNKVTEKGKYVELRCDPISGHTALYWYRQSLGQGPEFLIYFQGTGAADDSGLPNDRFFAVRPEGSVSTLKIQRTERGDSAVYLCASSQLAGIYNEQFFGPGTRLTVL.

The J gene is TRBJ1-1, the V gene TRBV27; D is ambiguous. The V and J ends lost 8 bases and 7 bases respectively, with 14 bases between them. CDR1 is MNHEY, CDR2 SMNVEV, per germline (reference sequence). This CDR3 spans 12 amino acids. The CDR3 DNA sequence: TGTGCCAGCCATCGGGGAACCGGTGAAGCTTTCTTT. Its protein product is CASHRGTGEAFF.

The V gene is TRBV7-9, the J gene TRBJ2-2; 12 bases are a match to TRBD2. In germline, CDR1 is SEHNR, CDR2 FQNEAQ (reference sequence). This CDR3 is built from 16 residues. V was clipped by 5 bases and J by 1 base; unmatched bases: 2. The CDR3 sequence: CASSGLAGLNTGELFF. The CDR3, as DNA: TGTGCCAGCAGCGGACTAGCGGGGCTGAACACCGGGGAGCTGTTTTTT.

This chain links TRBV11-2 with TRBJ2-1, with TRBD2 as a possible D gene (5 bases). There are 15 residues in the CDR3. V lost 0 bases and J 1 base, leaving 7 bases between the germline ends. Germline V gene data show CDR1 as SGHAT and CDR2 as FQNNGV. CDR3 region: CASSLELDSYNEQFF. As DNA, the CDR3 is TGTGCCAGCAGCTTAGAACTAGATTCCTACAATGAGCAGTTCTTC. Filled out from reference TRBV11-2 and TRBJ2-1, the complete variable domain reads EAGVAQSPRYKIIEKRQSVAFWCNPISGHATLYWYQQILGQGPKLLIQFQNNGVVDDSQLPKDRFSAERLKGVDSTLKIQPAKLEDSAVYLCASSLELDSYNEQFFGPGTRLTVL.

The rearrangement joins TRBV20-1 to TRBJ2-1; D is undetermined. The CDR3 length is 10 residues. Between the trimmed V and J ends, which lost 2 bases and 8 bases, there was a span of 4 bases. Germline V lookup: CDR1 DFQATT, CDR2 SNEGSKA (reference sequence). The CDR3 coding sequence is TGCAGTGCTAGAATCGATGAGCAGTTCTTC. This translates into CSARIDEQFF.